Listed below are T cell receptor beta chains from one sample, sequenced in a study of cytomegalovirus exposure and HLA in healthy donors. This table comes from immunoSEQ multiplex PCR, and its TCRdb copy is limited to in-frame clones, with some not included. The sample's table shows tens of thousands of clones. Sequenced input: PBMCs. The receptors were gathered from a male donor in good health and CMV-seropositive. CDR3s include the opening cysteine and the closing phenylalanine or tryptophan. Fields, in order: CDR3 length, J gene, V gene, CDR3 protein.

cdr3_length: 14
j_call: TRBJ2-7
v_call: TRBV5-1
cdr3_aa: CASSLAWQGGEQYF

cdr3_length: 16
j_call: TRBJ1-2
v_call: TRBV11-2
cdr3_aa: CASSEGSSGAHSGYTF

cdr3_length: 15
j_call: TRBJ2-5
v_call: TRBV6-1
cdr3_aa: CASSESVAGKETQYF

cdr3_length: 13
j_call: TRBJ2-1
v_call: TRBV19
cdr3_aa: CASSKPGYNEQFF

cdr3_length: 15
j_call: TRBJ1-5
v_call: TRBV30
cdr3_aa: CAWSVGERGNQPQHF

cdr3_length: 16
j_call: TRBJ1-6
v_call: TRBV28
cdr3_aa: CASSLSTGLENSPLHF

cdr3_length: 17
j_call: TRBJ1-5
v_call: TRBV28
cdr3_aa: CASSYPFSGVSDQPQHF

cdr3_length: 14
j_call: TRBJ2-4
v_call: TRBV5-1
cdr3_aa: CASSLGDRENIQYF

cdr3_length: 14
j_call: TRBJ2-1
v_call: TRBV11-2
cdr3_aa: CASSLEQGLDEQFF

cdr3_length: 15
j_call: TRBJ1-2
v_call: TRBV7-9
cdr3_aa: CASSPREGLVYGYTF

cdr3_length: 14
j_call: TRBJ2-5
v_call: TRBV30
cdr3_aa: CAWTPGDSSGTQYF

cdr3_length: 14
j_call: TRBJ1-1
v_call: TRBV18
cdr3_aa: CASSPEDMNTEAFF

cdr3_length: 15
j_call: TRBJ1-1
v_call: TRBV5-5
cdr3_aa: CASSSQGAQLGEAFF

cdr3_length: 16
j_call: TRBJ2-2
v_call: TRBV4-1
cdr3_aa: CASSQPLRRASGELFF

cdr3_length: 12
j_call: TRBJ1-5
v_call: TRBV28
cdr3_aa: CAIGTGSQPQHF